This T cell receptor (beta chain) appears in the sequencing data of a study of shared clonotypes between healthy human individuals. Authors' analysis steps: Junction-only sequences without quality scores came from ImmunoSEQ, so filtering differed. TCRdb's copy holds only in-frame clones and misses some; the assay was immunoSEQ multiplex PCR. Clone size and V and J calls were adopted from that table, with D and trimming inferred from the DNA. Of about 2.2 million clones listed, roughly 91% are singletons. Study-wide results and limits: Shared clonotypes: about 5.3% naive CD4, approximately 3.4% naive CD8, about 2.5% memory CD4, around 0.4% memory CD8. Shared clonotypes across all four donors exceeded non-shared ones in generation probability.

Per germline, CDR1 LGHNA and CDR2 YSLEER. Unmatched junction bases numbered 15, after V lost 0 bases and J lost 5 bases. CDR3 length: 18 amino acids. In regard to this clone: Its target is not known.

CD8 cells classed as naive were CD45RO-negative and positively selected for CCR7, excluding terminally differentiated effector memory CD45RA+ cells. The TCR originated in a young man in good health. Some clones in this sample may be carry-over from other donors' samples. The sample taken for sequencing was naive CD8+ T cells from PBMCs. The V gene is TRBV4-3, the J gene TRBJ2-5, with TRBD2 matching 7 bases. CDR3 amino acids: CASSQDWIFAGEDETQYF. In DNA, the CDR3 is TGCGCCAGCAGCCAAGATTGGATTTTTGCGGGAGAGGATGAGACCCAGTACTTC.